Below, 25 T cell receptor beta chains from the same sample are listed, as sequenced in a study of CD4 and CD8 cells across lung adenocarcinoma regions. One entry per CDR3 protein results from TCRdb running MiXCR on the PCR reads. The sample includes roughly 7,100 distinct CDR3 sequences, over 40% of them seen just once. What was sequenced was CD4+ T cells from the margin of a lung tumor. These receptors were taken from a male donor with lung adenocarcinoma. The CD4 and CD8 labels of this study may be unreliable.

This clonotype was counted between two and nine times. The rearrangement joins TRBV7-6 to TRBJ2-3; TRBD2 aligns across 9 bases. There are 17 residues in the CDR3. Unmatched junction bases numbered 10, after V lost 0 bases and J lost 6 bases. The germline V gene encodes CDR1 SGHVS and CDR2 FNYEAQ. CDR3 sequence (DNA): TGTGCCAGCAGCTTAGCGGTGGCGGGGGGGAGCGGGGATACGCAGTATTTT. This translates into CASSLAVAGGSGDTQYF.

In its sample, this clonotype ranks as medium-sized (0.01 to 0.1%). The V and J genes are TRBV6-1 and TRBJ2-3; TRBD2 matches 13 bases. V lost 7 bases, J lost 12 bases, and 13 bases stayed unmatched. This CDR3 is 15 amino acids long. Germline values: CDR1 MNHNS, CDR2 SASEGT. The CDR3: CASTGLAGEWETQYF. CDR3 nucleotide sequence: TGTGCCAGCACAGGACTAGCGGGAGAATGGGAGACCCAGTATTTT.

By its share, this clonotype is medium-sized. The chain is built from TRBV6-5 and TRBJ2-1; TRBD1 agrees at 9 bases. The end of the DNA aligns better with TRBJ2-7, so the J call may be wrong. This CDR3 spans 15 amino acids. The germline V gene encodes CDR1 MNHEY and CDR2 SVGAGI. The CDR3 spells CASSYSGTGSYEQYF. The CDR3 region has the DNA TGTGCCAGCAGTTACAGCGGGACAGGGTCGTACGAGCAGTACTTC.

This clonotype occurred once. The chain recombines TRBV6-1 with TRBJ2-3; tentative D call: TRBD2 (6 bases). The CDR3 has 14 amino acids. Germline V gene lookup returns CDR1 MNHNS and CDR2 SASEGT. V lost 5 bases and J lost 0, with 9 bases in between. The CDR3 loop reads CASSLASSTDTQYF. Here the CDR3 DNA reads TGTGCCAGCAGTCTAGCGTCTAGCACAGATACGCAGTATTTT.

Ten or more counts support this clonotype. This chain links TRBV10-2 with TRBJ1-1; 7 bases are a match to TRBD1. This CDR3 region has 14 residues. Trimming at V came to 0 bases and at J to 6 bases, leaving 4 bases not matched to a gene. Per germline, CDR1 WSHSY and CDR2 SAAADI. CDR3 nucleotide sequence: TGCGCCAGCAGTGAGTCGAGGCAGGGGGCTGAAGCTTTCTTT. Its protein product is CASSESRQGAEAFF.

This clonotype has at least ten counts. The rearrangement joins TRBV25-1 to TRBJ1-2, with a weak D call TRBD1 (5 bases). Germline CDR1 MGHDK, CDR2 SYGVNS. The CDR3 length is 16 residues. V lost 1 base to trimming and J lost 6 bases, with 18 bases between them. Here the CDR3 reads CASSEWGGSGLDGYTF. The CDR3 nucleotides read TGTGCCAGCAGTGAATGGGGGGGTTCAGGCCTTGATGGCTACACCTTC.

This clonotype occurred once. CDR3 coding DNA: TGCGCCAGCAGTGAGAGTGGGTACCAAGAGACCCAGTTCTTC. Translated: CASSESGYQETQFF. The chain is built from TRBV10-2 and TRBJ2-5; D call uncertain. The J call may be mistaken, given a closer DNA end match to TRBJ2-1. Germline CDR1 WSHSY, CDR2 SAAADI. The CDR3 contains 14 residues.

The CDR3 coding sequence is TGTGCCACCAGCAGAGGGAAAGCTACGGGCTACAATGAGCAGTTCTTC. Its protein is CATSRGKATGYNEQFF. The chain combines TRBV15 with TRBJ2-1; D is unclear. The CDR3 loop spans 16 amino acids. Germline-derived CDR1 and CDR2 are LNHNV and YYDKDF (reference sequence). Trimming removed 1 base from V and 3 bases from J, with 13 bases in between.

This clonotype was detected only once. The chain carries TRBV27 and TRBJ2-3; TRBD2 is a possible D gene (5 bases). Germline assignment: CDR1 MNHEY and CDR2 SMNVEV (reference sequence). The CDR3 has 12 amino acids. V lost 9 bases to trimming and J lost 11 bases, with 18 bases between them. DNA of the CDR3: TGTGCCAGGACTGTGAGGACCGGGGAGCAGTATTTT. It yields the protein CARTVRTGEQYF.

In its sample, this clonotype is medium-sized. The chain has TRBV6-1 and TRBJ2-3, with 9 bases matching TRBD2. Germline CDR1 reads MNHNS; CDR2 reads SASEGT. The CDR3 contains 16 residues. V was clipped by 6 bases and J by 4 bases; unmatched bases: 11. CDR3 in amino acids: CASSDEAGGHPDTQYF. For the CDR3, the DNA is TGTGCCAGCAGCGATGAAGCGGGAGGCCACCCAGATACGCAGTATTTT.

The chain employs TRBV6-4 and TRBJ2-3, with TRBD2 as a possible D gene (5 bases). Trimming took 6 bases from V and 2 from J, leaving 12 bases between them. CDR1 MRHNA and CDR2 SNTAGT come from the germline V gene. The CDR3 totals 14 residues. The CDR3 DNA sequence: TGTGCCAGCAGCGAGGGTTGGCCCACAGATACGCAGTATTTT. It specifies CASSEGWPTDTQYF.

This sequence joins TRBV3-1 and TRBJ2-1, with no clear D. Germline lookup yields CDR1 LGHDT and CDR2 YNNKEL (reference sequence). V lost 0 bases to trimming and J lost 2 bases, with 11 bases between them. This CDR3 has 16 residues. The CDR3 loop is CASSQDPGVAYNEQFF. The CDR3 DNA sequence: TGTGCCAGCAGCCAAGATCCAGGAGTAGCCTACAATGAGCAGTTCTTC.

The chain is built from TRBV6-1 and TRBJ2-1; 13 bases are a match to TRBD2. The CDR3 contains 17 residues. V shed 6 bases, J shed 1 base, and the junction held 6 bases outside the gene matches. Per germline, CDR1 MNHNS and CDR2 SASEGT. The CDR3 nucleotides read TGTGCCAGCAGACAACTAGCGGGAGGGCTTTCCTACAATGAGCAGTTCTTC. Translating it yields CASRQLAGGLSYNEQFF.

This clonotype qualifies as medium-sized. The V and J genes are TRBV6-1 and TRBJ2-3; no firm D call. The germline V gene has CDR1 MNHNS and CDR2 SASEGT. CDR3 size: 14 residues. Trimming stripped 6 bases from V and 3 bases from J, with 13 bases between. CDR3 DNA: TGTGCCAGCAGCCCCGGAGCGATGACAGATACGCAGTATTTT. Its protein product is CASSPGAMTDTQYF.

The CDR3 DNA reads TGTGCCAGCAGTAGGGACACGAACGGCGAGCAGTACTTC. Translation: CASSRDTNGEQYF. V is TRBV6-1 and J is TRBJ2-5; a possible D gene is TRBD1 (6 bases). TRBJ2-7 matches the DNA end more closely, so the J call is doubtful. The CDR3 totals 13 residues. Germline V gene sequence: CDR1 MNHNS, CDR2 SASEGT.

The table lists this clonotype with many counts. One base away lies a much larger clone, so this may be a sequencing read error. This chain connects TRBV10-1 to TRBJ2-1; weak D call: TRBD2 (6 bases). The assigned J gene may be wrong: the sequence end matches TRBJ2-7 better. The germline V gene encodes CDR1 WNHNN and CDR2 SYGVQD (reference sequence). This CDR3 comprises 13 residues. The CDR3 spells CASIERAHNEQYF. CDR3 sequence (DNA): TGCGCCAGCATCGAGCGGGCCCACAATGAGCAGTACTTC.

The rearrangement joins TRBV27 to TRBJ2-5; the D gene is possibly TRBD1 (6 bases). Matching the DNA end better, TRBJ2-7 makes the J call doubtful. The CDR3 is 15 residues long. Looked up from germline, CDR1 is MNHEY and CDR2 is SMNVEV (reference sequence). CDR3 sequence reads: CASSPAFGRGYEQYF. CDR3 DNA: TGTGCCAGCAGTCCCGCCTTTGGCAGGGGTTACGAGCAGTACTTC.

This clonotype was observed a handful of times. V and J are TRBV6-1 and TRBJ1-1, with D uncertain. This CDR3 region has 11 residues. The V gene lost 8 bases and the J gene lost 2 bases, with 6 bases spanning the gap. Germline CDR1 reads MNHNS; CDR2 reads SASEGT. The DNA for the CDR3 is TGTGCCAGCGCCCGAAACACTGAAGCTTTCTTT. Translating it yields CASARNTEAFF.

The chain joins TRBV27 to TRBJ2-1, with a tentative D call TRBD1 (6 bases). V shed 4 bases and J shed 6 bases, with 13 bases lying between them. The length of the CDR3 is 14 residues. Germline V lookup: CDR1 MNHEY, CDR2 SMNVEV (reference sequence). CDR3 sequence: CASSSGTTSNEQFF. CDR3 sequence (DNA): TGTGCCAGCAGTTCCGGGACAACCTCCAATGAGCAGTTCTTC.

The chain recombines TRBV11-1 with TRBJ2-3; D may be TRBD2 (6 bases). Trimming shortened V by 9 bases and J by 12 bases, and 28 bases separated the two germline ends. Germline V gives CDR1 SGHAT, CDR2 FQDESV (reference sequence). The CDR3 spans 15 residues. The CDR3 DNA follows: TGTGCCAGGGGGCGCGGGGTCGGGGACCCAGAGACCCAGTATTTT. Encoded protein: CARGRGVGDPETQYF.

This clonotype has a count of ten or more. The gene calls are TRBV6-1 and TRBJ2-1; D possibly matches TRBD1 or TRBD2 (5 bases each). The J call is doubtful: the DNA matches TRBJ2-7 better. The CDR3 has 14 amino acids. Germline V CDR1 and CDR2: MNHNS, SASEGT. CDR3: CATLGGQGLLEQYF. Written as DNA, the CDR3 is TGTGCCACCCTTGGCGGGCAGGGCCTCCTCGAGCAGTACTTC.

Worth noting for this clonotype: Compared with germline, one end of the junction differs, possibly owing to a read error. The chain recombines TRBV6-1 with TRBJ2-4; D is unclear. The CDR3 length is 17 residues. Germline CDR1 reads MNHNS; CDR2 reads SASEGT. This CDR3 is CASSEQQPRSDKDIQYF. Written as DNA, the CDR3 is TGTGCCAGCAGTGAGCAGCAACCAAGGAGTGACAAAGACATCCAGTACTTC.

The CDR3 coding sequence is TGCAGCGTTGCGGGGACAGGCAATTACGAGCAGTACTTC. Its translation is CSVAGTGNYEQYF. The chain couples TRBV29-1 to TRBJ2-5; 8 bases fit TRBD1. The assigned J gene may be wrong: the sequence end matches TRBJ2-7 better. CDR1 SQVTM and CDR2 ANQGSEA come from the germline V gene. CDR3 length equals 13 residues.

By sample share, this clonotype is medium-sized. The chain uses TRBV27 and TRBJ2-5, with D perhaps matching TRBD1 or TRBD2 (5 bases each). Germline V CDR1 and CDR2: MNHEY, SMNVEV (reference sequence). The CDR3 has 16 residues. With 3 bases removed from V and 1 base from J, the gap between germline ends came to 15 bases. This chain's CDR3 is CASSFVIGTAQETQYF. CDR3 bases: TGTGCCAGCAGTTTCGTAATTGGGACCGCCCAAGAGACCCAGTACTTC.

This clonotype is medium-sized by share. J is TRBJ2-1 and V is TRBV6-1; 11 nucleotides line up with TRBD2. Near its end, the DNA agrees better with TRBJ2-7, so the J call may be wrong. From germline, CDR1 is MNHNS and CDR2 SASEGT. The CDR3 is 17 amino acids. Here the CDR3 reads CASIDPLAGGPDDEQYF. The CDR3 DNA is TGTGCCAGCATCGACCCTTTAGCGGGAGGGCCGGACGACGAGCAGTACTTC.